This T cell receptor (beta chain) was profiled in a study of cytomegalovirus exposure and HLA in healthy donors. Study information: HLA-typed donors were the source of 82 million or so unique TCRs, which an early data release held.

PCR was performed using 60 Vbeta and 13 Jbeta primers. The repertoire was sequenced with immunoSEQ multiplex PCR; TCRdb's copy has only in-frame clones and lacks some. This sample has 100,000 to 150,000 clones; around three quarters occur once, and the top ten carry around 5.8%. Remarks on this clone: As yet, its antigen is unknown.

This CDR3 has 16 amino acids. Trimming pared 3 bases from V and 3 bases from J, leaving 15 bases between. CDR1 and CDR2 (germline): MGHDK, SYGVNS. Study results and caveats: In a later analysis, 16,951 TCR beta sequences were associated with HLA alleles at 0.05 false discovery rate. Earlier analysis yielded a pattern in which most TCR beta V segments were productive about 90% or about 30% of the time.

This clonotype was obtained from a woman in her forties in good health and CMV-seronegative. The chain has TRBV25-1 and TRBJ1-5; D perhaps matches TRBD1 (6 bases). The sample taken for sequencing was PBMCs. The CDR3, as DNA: TGTGCCAGCAGTGATGTAAGAGGGGACAACAATCAGCCCCAGCATTTT. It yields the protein CASSDVRGDNNQPQHF. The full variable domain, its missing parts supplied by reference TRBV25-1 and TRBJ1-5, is EADIYQTPRYLVIGTGKKITLECSQTMGHDKMYWYQQDPGMELHLIHYSYGVNSTEKGDLSSESTVSRIRTEHFPLTLESARPSHTSQYLCASSDVRGDNNQPQHFGDGTRLSIL.